This T cell receptor (beta chain) was sequenced during a study of tissue T cells after allogeneic stem cell transplantation. Trimming left V 5 bases short and J 5 bases short, with 9 bases between. CDR1 and CDR2 from the germline V gene are SGHND and FRSKSL. The CDR3 has 13 amino acids. This clone was counted only a few times. The antigen remains unidentified. Mouse names are used for the genes. Read data end 1 residue before the CDR3 end; the end is taken from the germline J gene. Time point denoted: mouse harvest day 14 after allogeneic transplant. Tail vein injection delivered 10^7 T-cell-depleted bone marrow cells and 10^6 splenic CD5+ T cells. TCRdb keeps only in-frame clones here, not all; method: immunoSEQ multiplex PCR. The data show 5,600 or so clones, approximately 30% seen once. Study-wide findings and caveats: Tissue-detected TCR repertoire was only partly captured by blood and spleen T cells.

The chain has TRBV15 and TRBJ2-2; weak D call: TRBD1 (5 bases). The sequencing input was skin. The TCR originated in a female BALB/c mouse given C57BL/6 T cells with graft-versus-host disease after an allogeneic hematopoietic cell transplant. Here the CDR3 reads CASSLDRTGQLYF. The part of the CDR3 DNA that was read is TGTGCCAGCAGTCTAGACAGAACCGGGCAGCTCTAC.